The 24 T cell receptor beta chains below come from one sample, sequenced in a study of T cell repertoires in cytomegalovirus infection. A single record per CDR3 protein comes from TCRdb applying MiXCR to the reads. The sample lists some 680,000 distinct CDR3 sequences, under 40% seen once, with around 2.6% in the top ten. The specimen was PBMCs. The receptors were gathered from a human donor in good health (CMV status not recorded). Some clones in this sample may be carry-over from other donors' samples.

The gene calls are TRBV7-9 and TRBJ1-3; a weak D match, TRBD1 (6 bases). The germline V and J ends were trimmed by 5 bases and 4 bases, with 18 bases remaining between them. CDR1 is SEHNR, CDR2 FQNEAQ, per germline (reference sequence). The CDR3 length is 16 residues. The CDR3 sequence is CASSTPAQGSGNTIYF. DNA for the CDR3: TGTGCCAGCAGCACCCCCGCCCAGGGGTCCGGAAACACCATATATTTT.

The chain couples TRBV2 to TRBJ2-5; 10 bases line up with TRBD2. The trim removed 9 bases at V and 5 bases at J, leaving 9 bases unmatched. The germline V gene has CDR1 SNHLY and CDR2 FYNNEI. The CDR3 spans 14 residues. The CDR3 bases are TGTGCCAGTACCAGCGGGAGGGCCGCGGAGACCCAGTACTTC. Amino acids: CASTSGRAAETQYF.

The V gene is TRBV6-6, the J gene TRBJ1-6; 8 nucleotides align to TRBD1. V lost 7 bases to trimming and J lost 5 bases; unmatched junction nucleotides: 1. The CDR3 length is 13 residues. CDR1 and CDR2 from the germline V gene are MNHNY and SVGAGI (reference sequence). The CDR3, as DNA: TGTGCCAGCAAACAGGGGGATAATTCACCCCTCCACTTT. Its protein is CASKQGDNSPLHF.

V usage is TRBV14 and J usage is TRBJ2-1; 9 bases agree with TRBD1. There are 19 residues in the CDR3. V lost 4 bases to trimming and J lost 1 base; unmatched junction nucleotides: 14. Germline V gene data show CDR1 as SGHDN and CDR2 as FVKESK. The CDR3 DNA reads as TGTGCCAGCAGCCCACGGCCGGGACAGGGAGTAAAATCCTACAATGAGCAGTTCTTC. Translation: CASSPRPGQGVKSYNEQFF.

The chain links TRBV5-6 to TRBJ1-6; D remains unclear. CDR1 is SGHDT and CDR2 is YYEEEE in the germline V gene. Trimming removed 2 bases at V and 0 bases at J, with 9 bases between. This CDR3 region has 16 residues. The CDR3 region has the DNA TGTGCCAGCAGCTTTTTCGGTAGCTCCTATAATTCACCCCTCCACTTT. It specifies CASSFFGSSYNSPLHF.

The CDR3 DNA follows: TGTGCCACCAGTGAACCGGGACGGACCTATGGCTACACCTTC. Its protein is CATSEPGRTYGYTF. The chain combines TRBV24-1 with TRBJ1-2; perhaps TRBD1 as D (5 bases). The CDR3 is 14 residues long. V lost 4 bases and J 4 bases, leaving 12 bases between the germline ends. In germline, CDR1 is KGHDR, CDR2 SFDVKD.

The CDR3 DNA sequence: TGTGCCAGCAGTGATTCGGGACAGGGAATCAGCGGGGAGCTGTTTTTT. It is translated as CASSDSGQGISGELFF. The chain carries TRBV6-1 and TRBJ2-2; 9 positions match TRBD1. This CDR3 has 16 residues. Germline V gene sequence: CDR1 MNHNS, CDR2 SASEGT. V lost 3 bases, J lost 7 bases, and 9 bases stayed unmatched.

The V call is TRBV11-2, the J call TRBJ2-1; 10 nucleotides match TRBD2. The V segment lost 0 bases and the J segment 4 bases; nucleotides outside the gene matches: 9. CDR1 SGHAT and CDR2 FQNNGV come from the germline V gene. The length of the CDR3 is 18 residues. CDR3 in DNA: TGTGCCAGCAGCTTAGATCTCAGTACTAGCGGGGTATACAATGAGCAGTTCTTC. Translated, it gives CASSLDLSTSGVYNEQFF.

V and J are TRBV12-3 or TRBV12-4 and TRBJ2-2; no firm D call. This CDR3 region has 13 residues. Trimming took off 1 base at V and 6 bases at J, with 6 bases between the two ends. Here the CDR3 reads CASSLGWAGELFF. CDR3 DNA: TGTGCCAGCAGTTTAGGATGGGCCGGGGAGCTGTTTTTT.

A few counts support this clonotype. The CDR3 coding sequence is TGTGCCACCAGCAACTATACAGGGGAATCACCCCTCCACTTT. Translating it yields CATSNYTGESPLHF. The chain is built from TRBV15 and TRBJ1-6, with 7 bases fitting TRBD1. V trimming: 4 bases; J trimming: 10 bases; junction bases outside the gene matches: 7. Germline values: CDR1 LNHNV, CDR2 YYDKDF (reference sequence). CDR3 length equals 14 residues.

The chain uses TRBV28 and TRBJ1-2; D is unresolved. The CDR3 is 13 residues long. V was trimmed by 8 bases and J by 0 bases, leaving 10 bases between them. Germline-derived CDR1 and CDR2 are MDHEN and SYDVKM. The chain's CDR3 is CASPDLANYGYTF. DNA of the CDR3: TGTGCCAGCCCAGACCTAGCTAACTATGGCTACACCTTC.

A few counts support this clonotype. The rearrangement uses TRBV7-2 and TRBJ1-6, with D maybe TRBD1 (6 bases). Germline V gene sequence: CDR1 SGHTA, CDR2 FQGNSA. The CDR3 runs to 14 residues. V lost 5 bases to trimming and J lost 6 bases, with 11 bases between them. The CDR3 loop reads CASSPGQPNSPLHF. CDR3 nucleotide sequence: TGTGCCAGCAGCCCCGGACAGCCTAATTCACCCCTCCACTTT.

The CDR3 DNA sequence: TGTGCCAGCAGCCAATTGGGACGGAGCTCCTACAATGAGCAGTTCTTC. Amino acid sequence: CASSQLGRSSYNEQFF. The chain is built from TRBV5-6 and TRBJ2-1; D is tentatively TRBD1 or TRBD2 (5 bases each). V was trimmed by 4 bases and J by 0 bases, leaving 14 bases between them. The CDR3 consists of 16 residues. CDR1 and CDR2 from the germline V gene are SGHDT and YYEEEE.

This clonotype was picked up a small number of times. The rearrangement links TRBV5-5 to TRBJ2-1; D perhaps matches TRBD2 (6 bases). The germline V and J ends were trimmed by 0 bases and 0 bases, with 13 bases remaining between them. Germline-derived CDR1 and CDR2 are SGHKS and YYEKEE (reference sequence). The CDR3 has 17 amino acids. This chain's CDR3 is CASSLEGRGVSYNEQFF. The CDR3 coding sequence is TGTGCCAGCAGCTTGGAGGGGCGGGGAGTCTCCTACAATGAGCAGTTCTTC.

This rearrangement joins TRBV29-1 to TRBJ2-1; 10 bases are shared with TRBD1. V shed 5 bases and J 9 bases; nucleotides not matched to a gene: 10. Germline V gene data show CDR1 as SQVTM and CDR2 as ANQGSEA. CDR3 length: 14 amino acids. The CDR3 spells CSVLVGTGASEQFF. Written as DNA, the CDR3 is TGCAGCGTTCTAGTAGGGACAGGGGCAAGTGAGCAGTTCTTC.

This clonotype was detected only a few times. The V and J genes are TRBV27 and TRBJ2-3; 8 bases map to TRBD2. V lost 3 bases to trimming and J lost 5 bases; unmatched junction nucleotides: 7. CDR3 length equals 15 residues. Germline V lookup: CDR1 MNHEY, CDR2 SMNVEV (reference sequence). The CDR3 is CASSLGGGPLDTQYF. The CDR3 DNA sequence: TGTGCCAGCAGTTTGGGCGGGGGGCCTTTAGATACGCAGTATTTT.

The genes are TRBV10-3 and TRBJ1-6, with D unresolved. With 0 bases removed from V and 7 bases from J, the gap between germline ends came to 10 bases. Per germline, CDR1 ENHRY and CDR2 SYGVKD. This CDR3 has 15 residues. CDR3 protein: CAISESSRPNSPLHF. The CDR3 DNA is TGTGCCATCAGTGAGTCGAGCAGGCCGAATTCACCCCTCCACTTT.

There are a few counts of this clonotype. The chain links TRBV7-9 to TRBJ2-3; the match to TRBD1 covers 8 bases. The CDR3 runs 16 residues. V lost 5 bases, J lost 4 bases, and 11 bases stayed unmatched. CDR1 SEHNR and CDR2 FQNEAQ come from the germline V gene (reference sequence). The CDR3 spells CASSPDRVQGADTQYF. CDR3 bases: TGTGCCAGCAGCCCCGATAGGGTACAGGGGGCAGATACGCAGTATTTT.

The chain combines TRBV5-4 with TRBJ2-1; TRBD2 matches at 10 bases. The V gene end was trimmed by 2 bases and the J gene end by 6 bases; junction bases not matched to a gene: 2. Per the germline V gene, CDR1 is SGHNT and CDR2 is YYREEE (reference sequence). The CDR3 runs 14 residues. The CDR3: CASSFVAGGNEQFF. The CDR3 DNA follows: TGTGCCAGCAGCTTTGTAGCGGGGGGCAATGAGCAGTTCTTC.

The V gene is TRBV7-8, the J gene TRBJ1-2, with D perhaps matching TRBD1 (6 bases). Trimming pared 8 bases from V and 0 bases from J, leaving 10 bases between. The CDR3 totals 13 residues. Germline CDR1 is SGHVS and CDR2 is FQNEAQ. CDR3 sequence (DNA): TGTGCCAGCCAGGGGCTATCTAACTATGGCTACACCTTC. It translates to CASQGLSNYGYTF.

The chain uses TRBV7-8 and TRBJ1-5; a weak D match, TRBD1 (6 bases). The CDR3 has 13 amino acids. Per germline, CDR1 SGHVS and CDR2 FQNEAQ. V was pared by 5 bases and J by 6 bases, with 11 bases between. CDR3 sequence (DNA): TGTGCCAGCAGCGCGGGCAGGGGTCAGCCCCAGCATTTT. Residues: CASSAGRGQPQHF.

The J gene is TRBJ2-5, the V gene TRBV24-1; 9 bases map to TRBD2. V shed 4 bases, J shed 3 bases, and the junction held 8 bases outside the gene matches. The germline V gene encodes CDR1 KGHDR and CDR2 SFDVKD. CDR3 size: 16 residues. CDR3 loop: CATSDPRAGGKETQYF. CDR3 sequence (DNA): TGTGCCACCAGTGACCCTAGAGCGGGGGGCAAAGAGACCCAGTACTTC.

The sample holds a few counts of this clonotype. The V gene is TRBV25-1, the J gene TRBJ1-5, with 7 bases matching TRBD1. Per germline, CDR1 MGHDK and CDR2 SYGVNS. There are 12 residues in the CDR3. J was trimmed by 10 bases and V by 4 bases; bases with no gene match: 4. CDR3 sequence: CASSGDRGPQHF. Here the CDR3 DNA reads TGTGCCAGCAGTGGGGACAGAGGTCCCCAGCATTTT.

This rearrangement joins TRBV5-1 to TRBJ2-3, with D possibly matching TRBD2 (5 bases). The CDR3 is made up of 17 amino acids. V shed 0 bases and J shed 2 bases, with 16 bases lying between them. Germline lookup yields CDR1 SGHRS and CDR2 YFSETQ. The CDR3 DNA is TGCGCCAGCAGCTTGGCTCAAAGCGGAAGAAACACAGATACGCAGTATTTT. Amino acid sequence: CASSLAQSGRNTDTQYF.